This record concerns one T cell receptor beta chain sequence. The sample holds a few counts of this clonotype. It has no known antigen specificity. No much larger clone exists at a distance of one base, and base qualities are not known. This record comes from a study of blood T cells in healthy people across ages (dated by TCRdb to the mid-2010s). For context, the study as a whole: In model experiments, template switching captured about one uniquely barcoded TCR beta cDNA molecule for every two T cells. The study measured age-related changes in TCR beta repertoire diversity using deep sequencing normalized with unique cDNA molecular identifiers. The donors were split into four age groups: young (average roughly 15 years), middle-aged (39), aged (more than 60) and long-lived (roughly 77). To avoid experimental bias, donors of different ages were spread randomly across the sequencing lanes. The study analyzed two additional independent replicas of 1 million unique cDNA reads from the same blood draw for two donors, one aged 18 to 29 and one aged 80 or older.

Library method: 5' RACE. Instrument on record: Illumina HiSeq 2500. A second PCR of about 6 to 12 cycles was run with a J-beta primer mix and a sample-barcoded 5' primer. Each TCR beta cDNA molecule received a unique molecular identifier from a template-switch 5' adaptor carrying 12 random nucleotides. Each sample yielded at least 2.5 million CDR3-containing paired-end reads. First-strand cDNA synthesis was performed from all RNA using the Mint cDNA synthesis kit, with priming by a TRBC-specific oligonucleotide. All cDNA was treated with uracil-DNA glycosylase and then went through a first 18-cycle PCR with the universal primers M1SS and BC2_uni_R. The original pipeline was this. Normalization of each sample was performed by random selection of 1 million high-quality reads, each carrying a distinct molecular identifier. Instead of being binned into consensus sequences, reads with shared molecular identifiers were discarded. MiTCR, run with a Q25 quality threshold and the strictest error-elimination algorithm, handled CDR3 identification, clonotype clustering and error correction. A nonparametric unseen species model with Euler transformation was used to estimate lower-bound total TCR beta diversity. TCRdb reanalyzed the raw reads on its own, using fastp at Q25 for trimming and MiXCR for clone calling, and kept in-frame beta chains. Each entry merges the rows of one CDR3 protein and shows their most common DNA and genes. In this record, the V and J calls reflect TCRdb's handling and not the investigators' own analysis. Across this sample there are around 1.7 million distinct CDR3 sequences, with under 30% seen only once. More than 6% of the sample comes from the top ten.

The research as a whole found: Estimates of total diversity from one million sequenced T cells were regarded as lower bounds and underestimates. Observed TCR beta diversity per million T cells fell roughly linearly with age, and a significant reduction was already apparent by age about 38. Bulk unsorted PBMC profiling prevented conclusive comparison of naive and antigen-experienced compartments. Because donor CMV infection status was unknown, age-related changes in expanded clonotypes were potentially confounded. Compared with the aged group, the long-lived group had more naive CD4+ T cells, fewer expanded clones and increased TCR diversity, suggesting age selection. A strong correlation was found between observed TCR beta diversity and the percentage of naive T cells measured by flow cytometry.

The approximately 39 donors, aged roughly 6 to 100 years, were systemically healthy Caucasian individuals from Russia. Approximately 9.7 milliliters of peripheral blood were drawn from each donor into EDTA-treated Vacutainer tubes. Ficoll-Paque density-gradient centrifugation was used to isolate PBMCs, with at least 7 million per sample. Trizol reagent was used to extract total RNA from the PBMCs, yielding at least 6 micrograms per sample. For every donor, an aliquot of PBMCs went through flow cytometry to measure the percentages of naive CD45RAhigh/CD27high T cells. CDR1 and CDR2 (MNHEY, SVGEGT) derive from the germline V gene. The V end loses 6 bases and the J end loses 2 bases, and a stretch of 17 bases separates them. The CDR3, from cysteine to phenylalanine, totals 15 residues. Of all the DNA, just the CDR3 is kept, 45 bases in frame from base 1.

Sequencing was done on a sample of blood. Recombination linked TRBV6-2 or TRBV6-3 to TRBJ2-7; 6 matching bases give a weak D call of TRBD2. The TCR comes from a woman aged 25 to 39 in good health. The sequenced DNA is TGTGCCAGCAGCCGCCCGGGACTCGACCCCTACGAGCAGTACTTC. Its protein is CASSRPGLDPYEQYF.